A single sample is the source of the 8 T cell receptor beta chains below, sequenced in a study of high-grade serous ovarian cancer treatment subgroups. Profiling relied on immunoSEQ multiplex PCR, and the TCRdb table lists in-frame clones only, not all of them. The table shows around 37,000 clones, with approximately 80% occurring only once. Tumor samples were taken before definitive surgery or chemotherapy. Material: tumor tissue. These receptors were obtained from a human donor with high-grade serous ovarian cancer.

The genes are TRBV6-6 and TRBJ2-1, with D possibly matching TRBD2 (6 bases). V dropped 5 bases and J dropped 13 bases, with 21 bases sitting between them. CDR1 MNHNY and CDR2 SVGAGI come from the germline V gene (reference sequence). The CDR3 consists of 14 residues. The CDR3 reads CASSQTGTPFFQFF. The CDR3 bases are TGTGCCAGCAGTCAAACCGGGACTCCTTTTTTTCAGTTCTTC.

The rearrangement joins TRBV6-5 to TRBJ1-2, with no clear D. CDR1 is MNHEY, CDR2 SVGAGI, per germline. This CDR3 is built from 12 residues. V lost 5 bases and J 5 bases, leaving 9 bases between the germline ends. The CDR3 region has the DNA TGTGCCAGCAGTCCAGGACGGTATGGCTACACCTTC. Translated, it gives CASSPGRYGYTF.

The chain combines TRBV4-3 with TRBJ1-1; 9 bases fit TRBD1. V lost 2 bases, J lost 8 bases, and 6 bases stayed unmatched. The CDR3 extends over 14 amino acids. CDR1 is LGHNA, CDR2 YSLEER, per germline. The CDR3 bases are TGCGCCAGCAGCCAAACAACAGGGGGCGGCGAAGCTTTCTTT. Protein sequence: CASSQTTGGGEAFF.

There are a few counts of this clone. This sequence joins TRBV9 and TRBJ2-1; 11 nucleotides agree with TRBD2. The CDR3 length is 18 residues. Germline loops: CDR1 SGDLS, CDR2 YYNGEE. With 4 bases clipped from V and 8 bases from J, the junction kept 17 bases outside the gene matches. CDR3: CASSPQFVRTSGCYEQFF. Here the CDR3 DNA reads TGTGCCAGCAGCCCCCAATTCGTAAGGACTAGCGGGTGTTATGAGCAGTTCTTC.

The chain combines TRBV5-8 with TRBJ2-3; D gene uncertain. The ends were cut back, 0 bases at V and 1 base at J, with 12 bases in the middle. This CDR3 has 16 residues. Germline CDR1 and CDR2: SGHTS and YDEGEE. The CDR3 loop is CASSLGLGSGTDTQYF. The CDR3 nucleotides are TGTGCCAGCAGCTTGGGGCTCGGCAGTGGCACAGATACGCAGTATTTT. Based on the CDR3 plus reference TRBV5-8 and TRBJ2-3, the full variable domain is EAGVTQSPTHLIKTRGQQATLRCSPISGHTSVYWYQQALGLGLQFLLWYDEGEERNRGNFPPRFSGRQFPNYSSELNVNALELEDSALYLCASSLGLGSGTDTQYFGPGTRLTVL.

This rearrangement joins TRBV6-5 to TRBJ2-3; 13 nucleotides match TRBD2. CDR1 is MNHEY, CDR2 SVGAGI, per germline. This CDR3 has 16 residues. V lost 0 bases, J lost 4 bases, and 1 base stayed unmatched. Here the CDR3 reads CASSYSLAGGPDTQYF. Here the CDR3 DNA reads TGTGCCAGCAGTTACTCACTAGCGGGAGGGCCAGATACGCAGTATTTT.

This chain joins TRBV29-1 and TRBJ1-2; D remains unclear. Germline CDR1 and CDR2: SQVTM and ANQGSEA. Trimming took 7 bases from V and 0 from J, leaving 12 bases between them. The CDR3 is 13 residues long. The chain's CDR3 is CSAGPIANYGYTF. DNA of the CDR3: TGCAGCGCCGGACCGATCGCTAACTATGGCTACACCTTC.

V usage is TRBV5-5 and J usage is TRBJ2-4; D call uncertain. Germline V CDR1 and CDR2: SGHKS, YYEKEE (reference sequence). This CDR3 spans 11 amino acids. V gave up 4 bases and J gave up 8 bases, with 7 bases separating them. The CDR3 bases are TGTGCCAGCAGCCGATTCGACATTCAGTACTTC. Translated, it gives CASSRFDIQYF. The full variable domain, its missing parts supplied by reference TRBV5-5 and TRBJ2-4, is DAGVTQSPTHLIKTRGQQVTLRCSPISGHKSVSWYQQVLGQGPQFIFQYYEKEERGRGNFPDRFSARQFPNYSSELNVNALLLGDSALYLCASSRFDIQYFGAGTRLSVL.